This T cell receptor (beta chain) was captured by sequencing in a study of CD8 T cells in Susac syndrome. Matching for age and sex applied to the controls, who were healthy donors. Negative isolation yielded CD4+ and CD8+ T cells, and FACS enriched TEMRA cells. Study results and limitations: The authors acknowledged that the study's TCR sequencing and HLA analysis involved relatively few individuals.

Reverse transcription of roughly 0.5 to 1 ug RNA used random hexamers. Amplification of TCR beta CDR3 used immunoSEQ multiplex PCR across 54 Vbeta and 13 Jbeta. TCRdb redid the calling of the immunoSEQ multiplex PCR reads with MiXCR, one entry per CDR3 protein. This table holds around 160,000 distinct CDR3 sequences, about 93% found once. Germline V CDR1 and CDR2: SQVTM, ANQGSEA. The CDR3 sequence is 13 residues long. Germline trimming cut 7 bases from V and 0 bases from J; bases unmatched to any gene: 5. To note about this clonotype: Its antigen is undetermined.

This chain links TRBV29-1 with TRBJ1-1; 7 bases match TRBD1. Sequencing was performed on CD4+ T cells from PBMCs. The TCR was taken from a human donor in good health. Here the CDR3 reads CSAMGQLNTEAFF. CDR3 coding DNA: TGCAGCGCCATGGGACAGCTGAACACTGAAGCTTTCTTT.